Following are 23 T cell receptor beta chains from one sample sequenced in a study of blood T cells in healthy people across ages. For the second PCR, which ran for about 7 to 11 cycles, a sample-barcoded 5' primer and a J-beta primer mix were used. TCRdb passed the 5' RACE reads through MiXCR, listing each CDR3 protein once. The sample lists 1.4 million to 1.5 million distinct CDR3 sequences; roughly 40% were seen once. The sample taken for sequencing was blood. The receptor source for this set is a woman in her late teens or twenties in good health.

J is TRBJ2-1 and V is TRBV12-3 or TRBV12-4; tentatively, D is TRBD2 (7 bases). CDR3 length equals 14 residues. V lost 11 bases to trimming and J lost 5 bases, with 19 bases between them. DNA of the CDR3: TGTGCCGGGGGGGGATGGGGGCGCGACAATGAGCAGTTCTTC. This sequence encodes CAGGGWGRDNEQFF.

The rearrangement uses TRBV3-1 and TRBJ2-7; D gene unclear. CDR1 LGHDT and CDR2 YNNKEL come from the germline V gene (reference sequence). V gave up 3 bases and J gave up 4 bases, with 13 bases separating them. The CDR3 length is 14 residues. CDR3 amino acids: CASSQTPVGYEQYF. Written as DNA, the CDR3 is TGTGCCAGCAGCCAGACACCAGTGGGGTACGAGCAGTACTTC.

This clonotype was seen at least ten times. V gene TRBV7-9 combines with J gene TRBJ2-5; TRBD2 aligns across 9 bases. This CDR3 region has 14 residues. V gave up 5 bases and J gave up 2 bases; unmatched junction bases: 3. The germline CDR1 and CDR2 sequences are SEHNR and FQNEAQ (reference sequence). The CDR3 bases are TGTGCCAGCAGCCTCCTAGCGGGGCAAGAGACCCAGTACTTC. It yields the protein CASSLLAGQETQYF.

This clonotype was found a few times. The genes are TRBV13 and TRBJ2-1, with 9 positions matching TRBD2. CDR1 and CDR2 (germline): PRHDT, FYEKMQ (reference sequence). V lost 5 bases to trimming and J lost 0 bases; unmatched junction nucleotides: 2. The CDR3 loop spans 15 amino acids. The CDR3 coding sequence is TGTGCCAGCAGCCGGACTAGCGTCTCCTACAATGAGCAGTTCTTC. Its translation is CASSRTSVSYNEQFF.

This clonotype showed up just a few times. The gene calls are TRBV4-1 and TRBJ1-2; D is undetermined. Trimming removed 0 bases from V and 3 bases from J, with 11 bases in between. The CDR3 length is 15 residues. Per the germline V gene, CDR1 is MGHRA and CDR2 is YSYEKL. CDR3 amino acids: CASSQDRWGDYGYTF. In DNA form, the CDR3 reads TGCGCCAGCAGCCAAGATCGGTGGGGAGACTATGGCTACACCTTC.

This rearrangement joins TRBV20-1 to TRBJ2-7; TRBD1 agrees at 12 bases. Germline V gene sequence: CDR1 DFQATT, CDR2 SNEGSKA (reference sequence). The CDR3 extends over 16 amino acids. V trimming: 3 bases; J trimming: 7 bases; junction bases outside the gene matches: 13. In nucleotides, the CDR3 is TGCAGTGCTAGCCCTCTACTCGGGACAGGGGGCAGTGAGCAGTACTTC. Translation gives CSASPLLGTGGSEQYF.

The J gene is TRBJ2-7, the V gene TRBV20-1; tentative D call: TRBD2 (5 bases). CDR3 size: 14 residues. Germline CDR1 DFQATT, CDR2 SNEGSKA (reference sequence). Trimming stripped 1 base from V and 3 bases from J, with 13 bases between. CDR3 amino acids: CSARVSWRSYEQYF. CDR3 in DNA: TGCAGTGCTAGAGTAAGCTGGAGGAGCTACGAGCAGTACTTC.

The chain joins TRBV3-1 to TRBJ1-4; D gene ambiguous. The ends were cut back, 1 base at V and 13 bases at J, with 10 bases in the middle. CDR3 size: 12 residues. Germline loops: CDR1 LGHDT, CDR2 YNNKEL (reference sequence). CDR3 protein: CASSQAEWGLFF. The DNA for the CDR3 is TGTGCCAGCAGCCAAGCGGAATGGGGACTGTTTTTT.

This chain connects TRBV6-5 to TRBJ2-2, with D uncertain. The CDR3 length is 11 residues. Per germline, CDR1 MNHEY and CDR2 SVGAGI. V lost 6 bases and J lost 7, with 6 bases in between. CDR3 sequence reads: CASSSNGELFF. The DNA for the CDR3 is TGTGCCAGCAGCTCGAACGGGGAGCTGTTTTTT.

V and J are TRBV20-1 and TRBJ2-7; D gene ambiguous. With 0 bases removed from V and 0 bases from J, the gap between germline ends came to 15 bases. Germline V gives CDR1 DFQATT, CDR2 SNEGSKA (reference sequence). This CDR3 region has 16 residues. This chain's CDR3 is CSARDGGRRSSYEQYF. The CDR3 DNA follows: TGCAGTGCTAGAGATGGCGGTAGAAGGAGCTCCTACGAGCAGTACTTC.

The chain combines TRBV28 with TRBJ1-2; D is uncertain. This CDR3 has 14 amino acids. CDR1 MDHEN and CDR2 SYDVKM come from the germline V gene. Trimming stripped 1 base from V and 6 bases from J, with 12 bases between. As DNA, the CDR3 is TGTGCCAGCAGTTTATCGTTCCCAGTGGATGGCTACACCTTC. Its translation is CASSLSFPVDGYTF.

V gene TRBV28 combines with J gene TRBJ2-1; 10 bases fit TRBD2. Germline CDR1 and CDR2: MDHEN and SYDVKM. V lost 5 bases, J lost 7 bases, and 11 bases stayed unmatched. CDR3 length equals 16 residues. Here the CDR3 reads CASSPPKLLAGNEQFF. The DNA for the CDR3 is TGTGCCAGCAGTCCGCCCAAGCTACTAGCGGGAAATGAGCAGTTCTTC.

This clonotype was counted only a few times. The genes are TRBV29-1 and TRBJ1-5; no definite D call. Germline V gene sequence: CDR1 SQVTM, CDR2 ANQGSEA. CDR3 length: 12 amino acids. V shed 4 bases and J shed 7 bases, with 11 bases lying between them. CDR3 sequence: CSVVSVGQPQHF. DNA of the CDR3: TGCAGCGTTGTTTCGGTCGGCCAGCCCCAGCATTTT.

The chain combines TRBV7-9 with TRBJ1-1, with no clear D. The CDR3 has 16 amino acids. Germline CDR1 SEHNR, CDR2 FQNEAQ (reference sequence). V lost 0 bases and J 1 base, leaving 12 bases between the germline ends. The DNA of the CDR3 is TGTGCCAGCAGCTTAGCCCTTGAAAGAACGAACACTGAAGCTTTCTTT. It translates to CASSLALERTNTEAFF.

This clonotype came up a few times. The chain carries TRBV7-2 and TRBJ2-3; D call uncertain. The CDR3 covers 13 residues. Trimming cost V 6 bases and J 4 bases, with 11 bases left between them. Germline V gene lookup returns CDR1 SGHTA and CDR2 FQGNSA. The CDR3 DNA is TGTGCCAGCAGTTCTATGGCGGCAGATACGCAGTATTTT. It is translated as CASSSMAADTQYF.

This clonotype was seen a handful of times. This chain links TRBV5-1 with TRBJ2-6; possibly TRBD1 or TRBD2 for D (5 bases each). Trimming stripped 7 bases from V and 2 bases from J, with 16 bases between. This CDR3 is 16 amino acids long. The germline V gene encodes CDR1 SGHRS and CDR2 YFSETQ. As DNA, the CDR3 is TGCGCCAGCCGACTACATCAGGGAACTGGGGCCAACGTCCTGACTTTC. Translated, it gives CASRLHQGTGANVLTF.

The V call is TRBV7-9, the J call TRBJ2-5; D may correspond to TRBD1 or TRBD2 (6 bases each). The germline V gene has CDR1 SEHNR and CDR2 FQNEAQ (reference sequence). This CDR3 comprises 14 residues. The V and J ends lost 5 bases and 5 bases respectively, with 15 bases between them. This CDR3 reads CASSSAGGWETQYF. CDR3 DNA: TGTGCCAGCAGCAGTGCCGGGGGCTGGGAGACCCAGTACTTC.

This clonotype was seen a few times. The V and J genes are TRBV20-1 and TRBJ1-1; the D gene is possibly TRBD1 (5 bases). The CDR3 length is 14 residues. Trimming shortened V by 5 bases and J by 8 bases, and 21 bases separated the two germline ends. CDR1 DFQATT and CDR2 SNEGSKA come from the germline V gene (reference sequence). The CDR3 sequence is CSAENRHRRDEAFF. CDR3 nucleotides: TGCAGTGCTGAAAACCGCCACAGGCGGGACGAAGCTTTCTTT.

This chain uses TRBV7-9 with TRBJ2-7; 10 bases line up with TRBD2. Looked up from germline, CDR1 is SEHNR and CDR2 is FQNEAQ (reference sequence). After removal of 0 bases from V and 3 bases from J, the junction contained 11 bases not matched to a gene. CDR3 length: 18 amino acids. The CDR3 here is CASSLAWSSGGQHYEQYF. CDR3 DNA sequence: TGTGCCAGCAGCTTAGCGTGGTCTAGCGGGGGCCAACACTACGAGCAGTACTTC.

The CDR3 reads CASSPGTGGAFF. CDR3 nucleotides: TGTGCCAGCAGCCCAGGGACAGGAGGAGCTTTCTTT. This sequence joins TRBV7-9 and TRBJ1-1, with TRBD1 matching over 8 bases. The V and J ends lost 5 bases and 10 bases, in that order; junction bases with no gene match: 6. Germline loops: CDR1 SEHNR, CDR2 FQNEAQ (reference sequence). This CDR3 region has 12 residues.

J is TRBJ2-5 and V is TRBV25-1; 7 nucleotides match TRBD1. Near its end, the DNA agrees better with TRBJ2-7, so the J call may be wrong. The CDR3 has 13 amino acids. In germline, CDR1 is MGHDK, CDR2 SYGVNS. CDR3 nucleotide sequence: TGTGCCAGCACTTCGACAGGGACGGGCGAGCAGTACTTC. Translated, it gives CASTSTGTGEQYF.

This clonotype was counted ten times or more. V gene TRBV5-1 combines with J gene TRBJ2-3; 7 bases align to TRBD2. The length of the CDR3 is 14 residues. V was clipped by 6 bases and J by 2 bases; unmatched bases: 6. The germline gives CDR1 SGHRS, CDR2 YFSETQ. This CDR3 is CASNPAGNTDTQYF. DNA of the CDR3: TGCGCCAGCAATCCAGCGGGGAACACAGATACGCAGTATTTT.

Only one count was recorded for this clonotype. V usage is TRBV2 and J usage is TRBJ1-1, with D possibly being TRBD1 (5 bases). CDR3 length: 19 amino acids. Trimming stripped 6 bases from V and 2 bases from J, with 28 bases between. CDR1 and CDR2 from the germline V gene are SNHLY and FYNNEI. The CDR3 protein is CASRWSVGGFVGVNTEAFF. The CDR3 coding sequence is TGTGCCAGCAGGTGGTCTGTGGGGGGTTTCGTAGGGGTTAACACTGAAGCTTTCTTT. Together with reference TRBV2 and TRBJ1-1, the CDR3 gives the full variable domain: EPEVTQTPSHQVTQMGQEVILRCVPISNHLYFYWYRQILGQKVEFLVSFYNNEISEKSEIFDDQFSVERPDGSNFTLKIRSTKLEDSAMYFCASRWSVGGFVGVNTEAFFGQGTRLTVV.